This TCR beta chain was retrieved from a study of shared clonotypes between healthy human individuals. The repertoire was sequenced with immunoSEQ multiplex PCR; TCRdb's copy has only in-frame clones and lacks some. The table has a few million clones, approximately 95% seen once; the top ten hold about 0.41%. This clonotype was obtained from a man aged 18 to 29 in good health. Some clones in this sample may be carry-over from other donors' samples. The sample comprised naive CD4+ T cells from PBMCs. As for subset: CD45RA+ positively selected.

CDR3 sequence reads: CASSLEPTGELFF. The CDR3 DNA is TGTGCCAGCAGCTTAGAACCGACCGGGGAGCTGTTTTTT. The rearrangement joins TRBV7-9 to TRBJ2-2; unclear D gene. CDR1 SEHNR and CDR2 FQNEAQ come from the germline V gene (reference sequence). The length of the CDR3 is 13 residues. The ends were cut back, 1 base at V and 5 bases at J, with 5 bases in the middle.